The 28 T cell receptor beta chains below were found in one sample sequenced in a study of T cell repertoires in cytomegalovirus infection. TCRdb independently ran MiXCR on the reads; one entry per CDR3 protein. The sample has about 320,000 distinct CDR3 sequences, roughly 9.5% seen once. Sequences were obtained from PBMCs. All receptors come from a human donor in good health (CMV status not recorded). Some clones in this sample may be carry-over from other donors' samples.

This clonotype appeared a few times. The V and J genes are TRBV6-5 and TRBJ1-4, with D tentatively TRBD1 (5 bases). V was pared by 6 bases and J by 8 bases, with 16 bases between. Germline CDR1 MNHEY, CDR2 SVGAGI. CDR3 length: 14 amino acids. CDR3 sequence reads: CASSVEGRWEKLFF. CDR3 DNA sequence: TGTGCCAGCAGCGTGGAGGGGAGATGGGAAAAACTGTTTTTT.

The V and J genes are TRBV4-3 and TRBJ2-3; 13 bases map to TRBD2. CDR1 LGHNA and CDR2 YSLEER come from the germline V gene. This CDR3 has 17 amino acids. The V segment lost 0 bases and the J segment 3 bases; nucleotides outside the gene matches: 3. The CDR3 here is CASSQDLTSGGTDTQYF. The DNA for the CDR3 is TGCGCCAGCAGCCAAGATCTGACTAGCGGGGGGACAGATACGCAGTATTTT.

Only a few counts were recorded for this clonotype. The chain employs TRBV28 and TRBJ1-2; no firm D call. The CDR3 has 12 residues. Germline assignment: CDR1 MDHEN and CDR2 SYDVKM. V was trimmed by 8 bases and J by 4 bases, leaving 11 bases between them. CDR3 protein: CASRTVSYGYTF. For the CDR3, the DNA is TGTGCCAGCCGTACAGTGAGCTATGGCTACACCTTC.

The chain joins TRBV5-6 to TRBJ2-7, with D possibly TRBD2 on 5 matching bases. CDR3 length: 15 residues. CDR1 is SGHDT and CDR2 is YYEEEE in the germline V gene. Trimming pared 2 bases from V and 7 bases from J, leaving 19 bases between. In DNA, the CDR3 is TGTGCCAGCAGCTTTTGGGCGGCGGGTTTGAGGGAGCAGTACTTC. It codes for CASSFWAAGLREQYF.

In this sample, this clonotype turned up a few times. The rearrangement joins TRBV6-2 or TRBV6-3 to TRBJ1-5, with D unresolved. This CDR3 has 13 amino acids. Looked up from germline, CDR1 is MNHEY and CDR2 is SVGEGT. V was cut by 5 bases and J by 9 bases, with 14 bases left in between. DNA of the CDR3: TGTGCCAGCAGTCCGGACTCCCGGACGCCCCAGCATTTT. The encoded protein is CASSPDSRTPQHF.

This clonotype appeared a few times. V is TRBV6-2 or TRBV6-3 and J is TRBJ1-6; 9 bases match TRBD1. The J segment lost 13 bases and the V segment lost 6 bases, leaving 13 bases of the junction unmatched. This CDR3 is 15 amino acids long. Germline V gene sequence: CDR1 MNHEY, CDR2 SVGEGT. The CDR3, as DNA: TGTGCCAGCAGCACCGGGACAGGGACATCCTCGCCCCTCCACTTT. Translation gives CASSTGTGTSSPLHF.

This chain uses TRBV11-2 with TRBJ2-5; D might be TRBD2 (6 bases). Germline assignment: CDR1 SGHAT and CDR2 FQNNGV. V shed 1 base and J shed 0 bases, with 9 bases lying between them. The CDR3 totals 15 residues. The CDR3 coding sequence is TGTGCCAGCAGCTTAGGGAGGGCTAACCAAGAGACCCAGTACTTC. It codes for CASSLGRANQETQYF.

This clonotype was counted at least ten times. The chain couples TRBV7-2 to TRBJ2-3; TRBD2 agrees at 9 bases. CDR3 size: 15 residues. Germline CDR1 reads SGHTA; CDR2 reads FQGNSA. The J segment lost 6 bases and the V segment lost 5 bases, leaving 9 bases of the junction unmatched. The CDR3 sequence is CASSPLSGGPDTQYF. DNA for the CDR3: TGTGCCAGCAGCCCCCTCAGCGGGGGGCCGGATACGCAGTATTTT.

This chain uses TRBV7-9 with TRBJ1-2; D is possibly TRBD1 (5 bases). CDR3 size: 15 residues. Germline CDR1 and CDR2: SEHNR and FQNEAQ (reference sequence). Trimming cost V 8 bases and J 4 bases, with 20 bases left between them. Here the CDR3 reads CASGTEEGPGYGYTF. The CDR3 coding sequence is TGTGCCAGCGGTACCGAGGAGGGGCCGGGCTATGGCTACACCTTC.

This chain joins TRBV15 and TRBJ1-5; D remains unclear. Deletions cut 3 bases from V and 0 bases from J, with 9 bases between. The CDR3 totals 15 residues. Looked up from germline, CDR1 is LNHNV and CDR2 is YYDKDF (reference sequence). The CDR3 DNA is TGTGCCACCAGCAGGGGTGACGGTAGCAATCAGCCCCAGCATTTT. It specifies CATSRGDGSNQPQHF. Looking up the rest from reference TRBV15 and TRBJ1-5 gives the full variable domain: DAMVIQNPRYQVTQFGKPVTLSCSQTLNHNVMYWYQQKSSQAPKLLFHYYDKDFNNEADTPDNFQSRRPNTSFCFLDIRSPGLGDTAMYLCATSRGDGSNQPQHFGDGTRLSIL.

This clonotype was picked up a small number of times. The CDR3 bases are TGTGCCAGCAGTGTACAGAACTCCTACAATGAGCAGTTCTTC. Protein sequence: CASSVQNSYNEQFF. The chain is built from TRBV2 and TRBJ2-1; no reliable D call. This CDR3 is built from 14 residues. Germline CDR1 and CDR2: SNHLY and FYNNEI. The germline V and J ends were trimmed by 4 bases and 0 bases, with 7 bases remaining between them.

As regards this clonotype: A junction end diverges from the germline sequence, so it may reflect a read error. The chain carries TRBV4-1 and TRBJ2-5, with no clear D. The CDR3 runs 14 residues. The germline V gene encodes CDR1 MGHRA and CDR2 YSYEKL. In DNA form, the CDR3 reads TGTGCCAGCAGCCCACAAACCAGCCAAGAGACCCAGTACTTC. This sequence encodes CASSPQTSQETQYF.

The chain combines TRBV10-2 with TRBJ1-5; TRBD1 aligns across 10 bases. CDR3 length: 18 residues. V lost 3 bases and J lost 0; bases outside the gene matches: 8. Germline CDR1 WSHSY, CDR2 SAAADI. As DNA, the CDR3 is TGCGCCAGCAGTGATGTTAGGACAGGGGGAGTTAGCAATCAGCCCCAGCATTTT. Translation gives CASSDVRTGGVSNQPQHF.

Only a few counts were recorded for this clonotype. CDR3 bases: TGTGCCAGCAGTTACCTCCTAGCGGGGGGGAGTAATGAGCAGTTCTTC. It is translated as CASSYLLAGGSNEQFF. This chain joins TRBV6-6 and TRBJ2-1, with TRBD2 matching over 12 bases. Losses at the gene ends were 2 bases for V and 7 bases for J; bases not matched to a gene: 6. There are 16 residues in the CDR3. Germline CDR1 MNHNY, CDR2 SVGAGI (reference sequence).

This clonotype was observed a handful of times. One base away lies a much larger clone, so this may be a sequencing read error. The chain combines TRBV7-3 with TRBJ1-6; D uncertain. This CDR3 has 11 residues. The V gene lost 5 bases and the J gene lost 7 bases, with 3 bases spanning the gap. Germline lookup yields CDR1 SGHTA and CDR2 FQGTGA. The CDR3 nucleotides read TGTGCCAGCAGCCAGAATTCACCCCTCCACTTT. Protein product: CASSQNSPLHF.

This clonotype was seen ten or more times. The chain carries TRBV15 and TRBJ1-1; no clear D. V was clipped by 0 bases and J by 1 base, with 21 bases between them. Germline V lookup: CDR1 LNHNV, CDR2 YYDKDF (reference sequence). The CDR3 loop spans 19 amino acids. The CDR3 coding sequence is TGTGCCACCAGCAGAGATCCTCCCAGGTGGCGGGATGAGAACACTGAAGCTTTCTTT. Its translation: CATSRDPPRWRDENTEAFF.

The chain uses TRBV27 and TRBJ2-1, with D tentatively TRBD1 (6 bases). The CDR3 runs 12 residues. The V end lost 5 bases, the J end lost 13 bases, and 15 bases lay between the germline ends. Germline values: CDR1 MNHEY, CDR2 SMNVEV (reference sequence). This CDR3 reads CASSLRTGHQFF. CDR3 sequence (DNA): TGTGCCAGCAGTCTCCGCACAGGGCACCAGTTCTTC.

This clonotype has a count of ten or more. The chain has TRBV6-2 or TRBV6-3 and TRBJ2-7; unclear D gene. V lost 0 bases and J 0 bases, leaving 12 bases between the germline ends. This CDR3 has 16 residues. Per the germline V gene, CDR1 is MNHEY and CDR2 is SVGEGT. The CDR3 DNA is TGTGCCAGCAGTTACTCGGAACGTCTCAGCTCCTACGAGCAGTACTTC. Amino acids: CASSYSERLSSYEQYF.

The chain recombines TRBV28 with TRBJ2-7, with 7 positions matching TRBD2. Germline V lookup: CDR1 MDHEN, CDR2 SYDVKM. The CDR3 is 16 amino acids. V dropped 0 bases and J dropped 3; count of bases not matched to a gene: 8. CDR3 DNA: TGTGCCAGCAGTTTATGGGGGACTATCTCTAACTACGAGCAGTACTTC. Protein sequence: CASSLWGTISNYEQYF.

This clonotype was detected ten times or more. This chain uses TRBV4-1 with TRBJ2-7; unclear D gene. Germline V CDR1 and CDR2: MGHRA, YSYEKL. V was shortened by 0 bases and J by 1 base, with 10 bases between the two germline ends. The CDR3 totals 15 residues. Written as DNA, the CDR3 is TGCGCCAGCAGCCAAGATCGAGGTACTTCCTACGAGCAGTACTTC. Translation: CASSQDRGTSYEQYF.

This clonotype has only a few counts. V and J are TRBV12-5 and TRBJ2-1, with D uncertain. Trimming pared 1 base from V and 10 bases from J, leaving 11 bases between. The CDR3 runs 13 residues. Germline CDR1 reads LGHNT; CDR2 reads FRNRAP. The CDR3 reads CASGLDRTGEQFF. CDR3 bases: TGTGCTAGTGGTTTGGACCGGACCGGGGAGCAGTTCTTC. Using reference TRBV12-5 and TRBJ2-1 for the parts outside the CDR3, the full variable domain is DARVTQTPRHKVTEMGQEVTMRCQPILGHNTVFWYRQTMMQGLELLAYFRNRAPLDDSGMPKDRFSAEMPDATLATLKIQPSEPRDSAVYFCASGLDRTGEQFFGPGTRLTVL.

V gene TRBV7-2 combines with J gene TRBJ2-7, with TRBD1 matching 11 bases. With V trimmed by 6 bases and J by 4 bases, 8 bases remained unmatched. CDR3 size: 15 residues. Germline V gene lookup returns CDR1 SGHTA and CDR2 FQGNSA. The CDR3: CASRERDRGFYEQYF. CDR3 coding DNA: TGTGCCAGCAGGGAACGGGACAGGGGGTTTTACGAGCAGTACTTC.

This clonotype came up many times. V usage is TRBV4-2 and J usage is TRBJ1-4; the match to TRBD1 covers 7 bases. The CDR3 has 19 amino acids. The ends lost 0 bases at V and 5 bases at J; junction bases unmatched: 15. CDR1 is LGHNA and CDR2 is YNFKEQ in the germline V gene. The CDR3 DNA sequence: TGTGCCAGCAGCCAAGATAAAGGGTTGACAGGGAACAGAAATGAAAAACTGTTTTTT. This translates into CASSQDKGLTGNRNEKLFF.

This chain connects TRBV7-6 to TRBJ2-7; D is uncertain. The CDR3 is made up of 13 amino acids. V gave up 5 bases and J gave up 3 bases, with 11 bases separating them. Germline V gives CDR1 SGHVS, CDR2 FNYEAQ. The CDR3 DNA reads TGTGCCAGCAGCCCCGCGGACCGCTACGAGCAGTACTTC. Protein product: CASSPADRYEQYF.

The sample holds a few counts of this clonotype. This chain uses TRBV6-6 with TRBJ1-2; 8 positions match TRBD1. V shed 6 bases and J 8 bases; nucleotides not matched to a gene: 8. CDR3 length equals 13 residues. The germline gives CDR1 MNHNY, CDR2 SVGAGI (reference sequence). This CDR3 is CASSLQGARGYTF. CDR3 DNA sequence: TGTGCCAGCAGCCTTCAGGGGGCCAGGGGCTACACCTTC.

This chain connects TRBV20-1 to TRBJ2-3, with D uncertain. Trimming removed 1 base from V and 5 bases from J, with 4 bases in between. The germline V gene has CDR1 DFQATT and CDR2 SNEGSKA (reference sequence). This CDR3 is built from 11 residues. The CDR3 nucleotides read TGCAGTGCTAGAGCGCGAGATACGCAGTATTTT. Its translation is CSARARDTQYF.

This clonotype showed up just a few times. The chain recombines TRBV7-6 with TRBJ2-3; TRBD2 aligns across 14 bases. CDR1 and CDR2 from the germline V gene are SGHVS and FNYEAQ. The CDR3 is 17 amino acids. V dropped 4 bases and J dropped 4; count of bases not matched to a gene: 7. The CDR3 DNA reads as TGTGCCAGCAGCTCGTTGACTAGCGGGAGGGCGGCAGATACGCAGTATTTT. Its protein is CASSSLTSGRAADTQYF.

This clonotype was recorded at least ten times. The V call is TRBV6-2 or TRBV6-3, the J call TRBJ2-2; 8 positions agree with TRBD1. CDR1 MNHEY and CDR2 SVGEGT come from the germline V gene. CDR3 length: 18 amino acids. V lost 1 base, J lost 4 bases, and 11 bases stayed unmatched. The CDR3 DNA sequence: TGTGCCAGCAGTTACTGGGGACAGGTCGTTCTCGGCACCGGGGAGCTGTTTTTT. This sequence encodes CASSYWGQVVLGTGELFF.